This record concerns one T cell receptor (beta chain) sequence. In germline, CDR1 is MNHEY, CDR2 SMNVEV (reference sequence). The CDR3 is made up of 14 amino acids. Trimming stripped 6 bases from V and 5 bases from J, with 13 bases between. The sample belongs to a study of blood T cell repertoires in COVID-19. The overall study: Some COVID-19 samples were acute and others convalescent; all came from the United States, Italy and Spain.

Assay: immunoSEQ multiplex PCR; the TCRdb copy retains only in-frame clones and omits some. The sample includes about 50,000 clones, about 89% of them seen just once. The sample consisted of peripheral blood. The source of this sequence is a human donor in a cohort sampled during active COVID-19. This sequence joins TRBV27 and TRBJ1-4, with D possibly TRBD1 on 6 matching bases. The CDR3 here is CASSQNRVNEKLFF. As DNA, the CDR3 is TGTGCCAGCAGCCAAAACAGGGTGAATGAAAAACTGTTTTTT.